The clone carrying this T cell receptor (beta chain) is a singleton in its sample. Its antigen is not known. An end of the junction differs from the germline gene, which may be a read error. The data were taken from a study of CD8+CD57+ T cells in acquired aplastic anemia. The overall study: DNA per sorted CD4+ or CD8+ sample ranged roughly 0.19 to 27.4 ug, averaging roughly 3.3 ug. Study-wide findings and caveats: CD8+ Simpson's diversity did not differ significantly between patients and controls. Patients and controls turned out to have 25 to 30 CD8+ CDR3 sequences in common.

In patients chosen for sequencing, flow cytometry had shown CD8+CD57+ cell expansion. Each of the patients presented with severe acquired aplastic anemia. The study profiled TCR beta VDJ and CDR3 using genomic DNA as template. TCRdb reprocessed the reads with MiXCR, giving one entry per CDR3 protein. The sample lists 260,000 or so distinct CDR3 sequences; 65% to 90% were seen once. Germline CDR1 SGHTA, CDR2 FQGNSA. The CDR3 loop spans 13 amino acids. The rearrangement links TRBV7-2 to TRBJ2-3; D call uncertain. Material for sequencing was sorted CD4+, CD8+, or CD8+CD57+ T cells (not recorded which) from PBMCs. This TCR was recovered from a human donor with aplastic anemia. The CDR3 DNA follows: TGTGCCAGCAGGGACGCTCGCACAGATCCGCAGGCTTTT. Translation gives CASRDARTDPQAF.